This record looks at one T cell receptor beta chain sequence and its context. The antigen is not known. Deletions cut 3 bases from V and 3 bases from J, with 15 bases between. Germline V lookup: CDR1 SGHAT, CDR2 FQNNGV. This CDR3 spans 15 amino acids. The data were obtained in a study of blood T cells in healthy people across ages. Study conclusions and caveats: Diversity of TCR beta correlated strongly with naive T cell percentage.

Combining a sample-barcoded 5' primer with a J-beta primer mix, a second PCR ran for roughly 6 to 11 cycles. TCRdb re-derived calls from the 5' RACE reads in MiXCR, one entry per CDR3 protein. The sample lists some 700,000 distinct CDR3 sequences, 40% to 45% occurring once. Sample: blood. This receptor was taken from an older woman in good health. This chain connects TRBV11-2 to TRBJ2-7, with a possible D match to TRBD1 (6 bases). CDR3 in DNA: TGTGCCAGCAGCTTGGGCAGGGGAAAGGACTACGAGCAGTACTTC. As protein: CASSLGRGKDYEQYF.